Sequencing of this T cell receptor (beta chain) was carried out in a study of cytomegalovirus exposure and HLA in healthy donors. The PCR made use of 60 Vbeta and 13 Jbeta primers. Some clones are missing from TCRdb's copy, which holds only in-frame ones; the method was immunoSEQ multiplex PCR. Of under 200,000 clones in the sample, approximately 85% are singletons; the top ten hold 2.3%. CDR3 length: 14 residues. The J segment lost 5 bases and the V segment lost 5 bases, leaving 7 bases of the junction unmatched. Germline V gives CDR1 SEHNR, CDR2 FQNEAQ (reference sequence). The sequenced sample consisted of PBMCs. This clonotype was obtained from a woman in her 50s in good health and CMV-seronegative. The genes are TRBV7-9 and TRBJ1-2, with TRBD1 matching 8 bases. The CDR3 sequence: CASSVPGTGYGYTF. The CDR3 DNA is TGTGCCAGCAGCGTGCCCGGGACAGGATATGGCTACACCTTC. Complete variable domain (other parts from reference TRBV7-9 and TRBJ1-2): DTGVSQNPRHKITKRGQNVTFRCDPISEHNRLYWYRQTLGQGPEFLTYFQNEAQLEKSRLLSDRFSAERPKGSFSTLEIQRTEQGDSAMYLCASSVPGTGYGYTFGSGTRLTVV.